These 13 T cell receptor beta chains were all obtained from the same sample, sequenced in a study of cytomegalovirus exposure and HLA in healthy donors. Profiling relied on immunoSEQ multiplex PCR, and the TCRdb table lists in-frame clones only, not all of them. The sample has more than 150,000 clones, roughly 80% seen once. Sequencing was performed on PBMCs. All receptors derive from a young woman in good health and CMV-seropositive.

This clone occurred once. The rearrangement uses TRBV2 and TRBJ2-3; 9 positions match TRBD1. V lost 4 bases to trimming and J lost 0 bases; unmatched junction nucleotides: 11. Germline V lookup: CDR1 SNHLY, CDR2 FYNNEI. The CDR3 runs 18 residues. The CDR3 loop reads CASSGILGQGSSTDTQYF. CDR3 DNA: TGTGCCAGCAGTGGGATCCTAGGACAGGGGAGTAGCACAGATACGCAGTATTTT.

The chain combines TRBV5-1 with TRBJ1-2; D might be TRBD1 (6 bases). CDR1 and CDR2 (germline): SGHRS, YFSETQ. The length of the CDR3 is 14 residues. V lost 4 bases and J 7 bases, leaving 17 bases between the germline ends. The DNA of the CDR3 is TGCGCCAGCAGCCCTCGGTCCAGGGGACCTGGCTACACCTTC. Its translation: CASSPRSRGPGYTF.

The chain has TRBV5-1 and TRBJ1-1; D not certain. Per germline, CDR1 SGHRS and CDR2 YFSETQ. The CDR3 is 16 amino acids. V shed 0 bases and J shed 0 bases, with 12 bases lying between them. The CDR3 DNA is TGCGCCAGCAGCTTGGAAGTCGGGGTCATGAACACTGAAGCTTTCTTT. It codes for CASSLEVGVMNTEAFF. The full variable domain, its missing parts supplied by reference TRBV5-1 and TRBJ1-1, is KAGVTQTPRYLIKTRGQQVTLSCSPISGHRSVSWYQQTPGQGLQFLFEYFSETQRNKGNFPGRFSGRQFSNSRSEMNVSTLELGDSALYLCASSLEVGVMNTEAFFGQGTRLTVV.

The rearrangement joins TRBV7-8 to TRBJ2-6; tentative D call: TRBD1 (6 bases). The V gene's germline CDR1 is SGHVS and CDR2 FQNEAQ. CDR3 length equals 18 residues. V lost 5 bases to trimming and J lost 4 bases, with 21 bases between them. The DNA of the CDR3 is TGTGCCAGCAGCCCAGGGGTTGGGCATGCCTCCGGGGCCAACGTCCTGACTTTC. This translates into CASSPGVGHASGANVLTF.

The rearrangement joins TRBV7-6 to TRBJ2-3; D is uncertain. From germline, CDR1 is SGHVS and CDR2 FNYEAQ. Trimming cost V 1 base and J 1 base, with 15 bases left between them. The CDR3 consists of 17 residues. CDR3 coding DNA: TGTGCCAGCAGCTTAGAAGCTAGGTTTGAAGGCACAGATACGCAGTATTTT. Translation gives CASSLEARFEGTDTQYF.

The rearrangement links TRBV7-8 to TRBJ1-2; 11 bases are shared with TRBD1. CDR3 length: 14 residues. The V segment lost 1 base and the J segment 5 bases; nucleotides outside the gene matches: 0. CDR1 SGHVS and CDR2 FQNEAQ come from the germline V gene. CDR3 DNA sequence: TGTGCCAGCAGCTTAGGGGACAGGGGGTATGGCTACACCTTC. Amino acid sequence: CASSLGDRGYGYTF.

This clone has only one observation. DNA of the CDR3: TGTGCCAGCCTGCGGGGGGTCCATGGCTACACCTTC. As protein: CASLRGVHGYTF. The chain joins TRBV7-2 to TRBJ1-2; D is possibly TRBD1 (5 bases). The germline V and J ends were trimmed by 8 bases and 6 bases, with 13 bases remaining between them. The CDR3 has 12 amino acids. Germline assignment: CDR1 SGHTA and CDR2 FQGNSA.

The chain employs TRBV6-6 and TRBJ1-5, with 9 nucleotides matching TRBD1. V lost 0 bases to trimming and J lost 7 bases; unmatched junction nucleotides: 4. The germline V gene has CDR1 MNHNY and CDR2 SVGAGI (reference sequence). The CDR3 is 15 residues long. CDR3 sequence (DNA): TGTGCCAGCAGTTACTCCCGGGACAGGGTCCAGCCCCAGCATTTT. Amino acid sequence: CASSYSRDRVQPQHF.

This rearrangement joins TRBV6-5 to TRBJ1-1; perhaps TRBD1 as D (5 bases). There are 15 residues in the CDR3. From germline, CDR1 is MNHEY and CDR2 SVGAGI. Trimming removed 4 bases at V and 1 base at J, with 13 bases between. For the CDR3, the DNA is TGTGCCAGCAGTTGGGACGAGGAGGGGAACACTGAAGCTTTCTTT. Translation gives CASSWDEEGNTEAFF.

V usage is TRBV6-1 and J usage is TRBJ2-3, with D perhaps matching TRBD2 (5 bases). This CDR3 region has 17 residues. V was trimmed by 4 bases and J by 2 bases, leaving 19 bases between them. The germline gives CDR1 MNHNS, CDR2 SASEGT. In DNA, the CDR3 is TGTGCCAGCAGTGCCGGAGGATCAACAGCAAACACAGATACGCAGTATTTT. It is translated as CASSAGGSTANTDTQYF.

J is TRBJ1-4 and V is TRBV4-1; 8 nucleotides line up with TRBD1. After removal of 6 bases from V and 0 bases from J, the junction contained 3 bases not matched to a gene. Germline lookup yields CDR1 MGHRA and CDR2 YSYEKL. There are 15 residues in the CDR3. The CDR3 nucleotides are TGCGCCAGCAGGGGACAGGCAACAACTAATGAAAAACTGTTTTTT. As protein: CASRGQATTNEKLFF.

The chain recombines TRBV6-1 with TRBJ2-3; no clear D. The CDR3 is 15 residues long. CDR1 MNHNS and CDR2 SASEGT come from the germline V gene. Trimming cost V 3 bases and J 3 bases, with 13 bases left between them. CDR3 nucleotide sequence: TGTGCCAGCAGTGATCGTTCCGGGTTTACAGATACGCAGTATTTT. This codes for CASSDRSGFTDTQYF.

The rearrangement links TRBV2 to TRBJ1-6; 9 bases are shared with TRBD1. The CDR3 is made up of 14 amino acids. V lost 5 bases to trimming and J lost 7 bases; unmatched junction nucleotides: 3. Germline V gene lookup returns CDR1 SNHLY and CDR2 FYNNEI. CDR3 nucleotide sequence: TGTGCCAGCAGTCTGGGACAGGGAAATTCACCCCTCCACTTT. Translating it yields CASSLGQGNSPLHF.